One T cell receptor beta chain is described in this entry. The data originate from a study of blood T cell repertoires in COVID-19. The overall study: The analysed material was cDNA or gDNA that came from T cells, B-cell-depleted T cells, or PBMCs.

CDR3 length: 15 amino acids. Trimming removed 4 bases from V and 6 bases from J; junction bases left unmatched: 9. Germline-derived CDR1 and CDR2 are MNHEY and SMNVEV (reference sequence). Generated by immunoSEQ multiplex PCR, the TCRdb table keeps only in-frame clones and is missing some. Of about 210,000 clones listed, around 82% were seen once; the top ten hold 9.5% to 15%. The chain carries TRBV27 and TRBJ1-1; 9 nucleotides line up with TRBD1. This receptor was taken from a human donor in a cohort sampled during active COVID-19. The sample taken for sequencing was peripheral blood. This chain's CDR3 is CASSSLTGGGPEAFF. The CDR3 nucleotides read TGTGCCAGCAGTTCCCTGACAGGGGGAGGCCCTGAAGCTTTCTTT.